This T cell receptor beta chain derives from a study of CD8 T cells in Susac syndrome. Random hexamers served to reverse transcribe roughly 0.5 to 1 ug RNA. TCRdb ran MiXCR on the immunoSEQ multiplex PCR reads and lists one entry per CDR3 protein. Here the sample spans about 200,000 distinct CDR3 sequences, approximately 95% being singletons. This clonotype occurred once. This CDR3 is 13 amino acids long. Germline CDR1 is KGHSH and CDR2 is LQKENI. Trimming pared 1 base from V and 7 bases from J, leaving 10 bases between. The source is a human donor with multiple sclerosis. V is TRBV18 and J is TRBJ1-1; no clear D. The specimen sequenced was CD4+ T cells from PBMCs. CDR3 sequence: CASSPLPQYEAFF. CDR3 DNA sequence: TGTGCCAGCTCACCACTCCCACAGTATGAAGCTTTCTTT.